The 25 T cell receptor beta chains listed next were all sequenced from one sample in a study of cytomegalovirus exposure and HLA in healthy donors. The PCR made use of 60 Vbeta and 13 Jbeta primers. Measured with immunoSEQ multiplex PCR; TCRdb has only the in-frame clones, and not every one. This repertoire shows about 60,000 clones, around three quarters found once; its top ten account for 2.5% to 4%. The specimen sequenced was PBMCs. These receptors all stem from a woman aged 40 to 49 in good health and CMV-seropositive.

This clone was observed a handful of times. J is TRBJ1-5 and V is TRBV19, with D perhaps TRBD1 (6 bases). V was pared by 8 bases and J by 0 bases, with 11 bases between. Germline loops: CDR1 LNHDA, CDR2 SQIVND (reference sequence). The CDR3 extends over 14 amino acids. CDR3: CASETGYSNQPQHF. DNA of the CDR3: TGTGCCAGTGAGACAGGCTATAGCAATCAGCCCCAGCATTTT.

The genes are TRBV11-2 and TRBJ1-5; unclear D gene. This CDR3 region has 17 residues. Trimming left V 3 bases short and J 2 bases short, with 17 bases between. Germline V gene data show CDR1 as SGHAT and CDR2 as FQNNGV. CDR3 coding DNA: TGTGCCAGCAGCTTGGCGGCCTCCCTCGGGGGCAATCAGCCCCAGCATTTT. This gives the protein CASSLAASLGGNQPQHF.

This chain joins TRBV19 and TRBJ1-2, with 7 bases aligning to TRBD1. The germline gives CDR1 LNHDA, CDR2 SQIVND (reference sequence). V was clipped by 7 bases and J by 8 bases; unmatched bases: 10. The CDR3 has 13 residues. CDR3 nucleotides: TGTGCCAGTACCGCGGGACAGTTGGCGGGCTACACCTTC. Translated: CASTAGQLAGYTF. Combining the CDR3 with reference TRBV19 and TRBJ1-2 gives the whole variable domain DGGITQSPKYLFRKEGQNVTLSCEQNLNHDAMYWYRQDPGQGLRLIYYSQIVNDFQKGDIAEGYSVSREKKESFPLTVTSAQKNPTAFYLCASTAGQLAGYTFGSGTRLTVV.

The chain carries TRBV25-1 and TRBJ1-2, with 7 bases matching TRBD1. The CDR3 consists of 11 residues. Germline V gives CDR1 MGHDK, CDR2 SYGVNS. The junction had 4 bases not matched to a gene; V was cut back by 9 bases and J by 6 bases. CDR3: CARSRGNGYTF. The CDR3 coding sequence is TGTGCCAGGAGCAGGGGGAATGGCTACACCTTC.

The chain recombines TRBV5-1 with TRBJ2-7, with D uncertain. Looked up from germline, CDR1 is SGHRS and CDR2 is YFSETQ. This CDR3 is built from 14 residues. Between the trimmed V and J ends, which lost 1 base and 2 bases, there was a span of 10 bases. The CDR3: CASSLIVAPYEQYF. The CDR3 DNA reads TGCGCCAGCAGCTTGATAGTTGCGCCCTACGAGCAGTACTTC. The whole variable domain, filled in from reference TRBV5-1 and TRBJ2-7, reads KAGVTQTPRYLIKTRGQQVTLSCSPISGHRSVSWYQQTPGQGLQFLFEYFSETQRNKGNFPGRFSGRQFSNSRSEMNVSTLELGDSALYLCASSLIVAPYEQYFGPGTRLTVT.

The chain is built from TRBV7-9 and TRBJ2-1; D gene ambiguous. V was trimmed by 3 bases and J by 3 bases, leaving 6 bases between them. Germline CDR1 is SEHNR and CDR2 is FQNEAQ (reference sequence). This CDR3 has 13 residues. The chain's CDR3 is CASSFGDYNEQFF. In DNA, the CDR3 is TGTGCCAGCAGCTTTGGAGACTACAATGAGCAGTTCTTC.

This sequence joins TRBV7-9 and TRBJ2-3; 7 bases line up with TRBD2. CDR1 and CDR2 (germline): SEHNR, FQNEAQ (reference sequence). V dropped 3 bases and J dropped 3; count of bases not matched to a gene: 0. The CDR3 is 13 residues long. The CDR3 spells CASSLGGTDTQYF. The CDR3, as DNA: TGTGCCAGCAGCTTGGGGGGGACAGATACGCAGTATTTT.

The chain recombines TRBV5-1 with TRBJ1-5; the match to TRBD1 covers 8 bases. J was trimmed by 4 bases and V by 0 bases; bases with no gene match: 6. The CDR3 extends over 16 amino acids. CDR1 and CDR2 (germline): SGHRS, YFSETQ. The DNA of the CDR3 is TGCGCCAGCAGCTTGGGAGGGACAGGCAATAATCAGCCCCAGCATTTT. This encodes CASSLGGTGNNQPQHF.

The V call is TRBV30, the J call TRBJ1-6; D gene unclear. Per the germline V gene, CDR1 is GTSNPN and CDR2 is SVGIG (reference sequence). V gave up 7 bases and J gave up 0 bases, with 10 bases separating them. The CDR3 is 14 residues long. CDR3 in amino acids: CASDWSSYNSPLHF. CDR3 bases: TGTGCCTCCGACTGGAGCTCCTATAATTCACCCCTCCACTTT.

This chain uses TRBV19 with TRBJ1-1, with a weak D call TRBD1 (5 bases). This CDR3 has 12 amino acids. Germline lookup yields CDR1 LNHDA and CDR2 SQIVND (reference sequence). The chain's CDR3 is CAARDRNTEAFF. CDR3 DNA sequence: TGTGCTGCGCGTGACAGGAACACTGAAGCTTTCTTT.

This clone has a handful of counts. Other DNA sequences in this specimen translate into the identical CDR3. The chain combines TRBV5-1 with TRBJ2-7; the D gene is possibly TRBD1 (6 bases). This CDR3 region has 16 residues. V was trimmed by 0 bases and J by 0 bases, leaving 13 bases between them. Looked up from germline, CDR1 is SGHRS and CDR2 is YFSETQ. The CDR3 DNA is TGCGCCAGCAGCTTGGGGGGGCAGATACCCTCCTACGAGCAGTACTTC. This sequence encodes CASSLGGQIPSYEQYF.

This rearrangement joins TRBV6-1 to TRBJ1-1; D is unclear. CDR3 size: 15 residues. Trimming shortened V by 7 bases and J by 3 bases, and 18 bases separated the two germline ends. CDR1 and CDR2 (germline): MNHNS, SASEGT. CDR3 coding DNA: TGTGCCAGCACCGAAGGCCCGACACGTTACACTGAAGCTTTCTTT. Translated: CASTEGPTRYTEAFF.

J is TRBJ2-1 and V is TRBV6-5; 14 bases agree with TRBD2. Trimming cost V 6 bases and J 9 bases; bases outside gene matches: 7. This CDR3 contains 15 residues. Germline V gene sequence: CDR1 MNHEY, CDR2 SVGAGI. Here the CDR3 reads CASRGLAGAKGEQFF. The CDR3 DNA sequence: TGTGCCAGCAGGGGACTAGCGGGGGCGAAGGGTGAGCAGTTCTTC.

The CDR3 loop is CASSLTGIYGYTF. The CDR3 DNA sequence: TGTGCCAGCAGCCTGACAGGAATTTATGGCTACACCTTC. The J gene is TRBJ1-2, the V gene TRBV5-6; D may be TRBD1 (6 bases). The length of the CDR3 is 13 residues. V shed 4 bases and J shed 5 bases, with 12 bases lying between them. Germline V CDR1 and CDR2: SGHDT, YYEEEE.

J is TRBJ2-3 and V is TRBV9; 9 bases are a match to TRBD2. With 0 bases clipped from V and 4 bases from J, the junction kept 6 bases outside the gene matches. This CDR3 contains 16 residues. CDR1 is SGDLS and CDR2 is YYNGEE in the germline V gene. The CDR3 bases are TGTGCCAGCAGCGTAGTCGGTAGCGGGGGCTCAGATACGCAGTATTTT. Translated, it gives CASSVVGSGGSDTQYF.

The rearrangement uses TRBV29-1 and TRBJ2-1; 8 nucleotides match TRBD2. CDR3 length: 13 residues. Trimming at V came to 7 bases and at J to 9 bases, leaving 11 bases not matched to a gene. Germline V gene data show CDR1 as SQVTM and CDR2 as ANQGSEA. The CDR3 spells CSASGTRRTEQFF. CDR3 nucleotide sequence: TGCAGCGCCTCGGGGACTAGACGGACTGAGCAGTTCTTC.

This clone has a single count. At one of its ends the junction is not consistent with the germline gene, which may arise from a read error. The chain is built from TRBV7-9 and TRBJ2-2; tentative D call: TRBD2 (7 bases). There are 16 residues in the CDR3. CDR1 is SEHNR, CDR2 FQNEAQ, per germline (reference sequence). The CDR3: CSSKGGAGRATGELFF. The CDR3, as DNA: TGTTCCAGCAAGGGGGGGGCAGGGCGTGCCACCGGGGAGCTGTTTTTT.

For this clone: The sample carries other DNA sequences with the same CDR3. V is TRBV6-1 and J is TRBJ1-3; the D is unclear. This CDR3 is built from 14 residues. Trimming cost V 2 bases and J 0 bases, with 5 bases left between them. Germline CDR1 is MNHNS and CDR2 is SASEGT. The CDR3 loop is CASSEQSSGNTIYF. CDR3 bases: TGTGCCAGCAGTGAACAGTCCTCTGGAAACACCATATATTTT.

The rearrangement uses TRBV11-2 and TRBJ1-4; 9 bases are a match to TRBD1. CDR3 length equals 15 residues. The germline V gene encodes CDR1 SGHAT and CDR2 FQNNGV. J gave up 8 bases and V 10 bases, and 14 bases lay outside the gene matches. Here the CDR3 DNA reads TGTGCCACCACTACAGGGGGCTATTTGAACGAAAAACTGTTTTTT. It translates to CATTTGGYLNEKLFF.

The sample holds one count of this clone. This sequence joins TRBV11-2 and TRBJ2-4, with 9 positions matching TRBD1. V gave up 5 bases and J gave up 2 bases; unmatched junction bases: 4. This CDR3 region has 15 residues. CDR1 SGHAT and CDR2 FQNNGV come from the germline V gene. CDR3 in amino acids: CASSTYRGPKNIQYF. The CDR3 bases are TGTGCCAGCAGCACCTACAGGGGGCCCAAAAACATTCAGTACTTC.

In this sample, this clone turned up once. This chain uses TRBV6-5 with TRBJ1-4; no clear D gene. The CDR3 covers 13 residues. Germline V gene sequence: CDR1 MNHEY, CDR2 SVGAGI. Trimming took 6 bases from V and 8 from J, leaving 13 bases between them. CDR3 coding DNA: TGTGCCAGCAGCTACCGCCGGTTAGAAAAACTGTTTTTT. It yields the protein CASSYRRLEKLFF.

CDR3 sequence (DNA): TGTGCCAGCAGCTTCATCGGGATCCTCGGCTACAACACTGAAGCTTTCTTT. Protein: CASSFIGILGYNTEAFF. This chain uses TRBV5-6 with TRBJ1-1; D gene ambiguous. The V and J ends lost 2 bases and 2 bases respectively, with 19 bases between them. The CDR3 is made up of 17 amino acids. CDR1 and CDR2 (germline): SGHDT, YYEEEE. Variable domain in full (rest from reference TRBV5-6 and TRBJ1-1): DAGVTQSPTHLIKTRGQQVTLRCSPKSGHDTVSWYQQALGQGPQFIFQYYEEEERQRGNFPDRFSGHQFPNYSSELNVNALLLGDSALYLCASSFIGILGYNTEAFFGQGTRLTVV.

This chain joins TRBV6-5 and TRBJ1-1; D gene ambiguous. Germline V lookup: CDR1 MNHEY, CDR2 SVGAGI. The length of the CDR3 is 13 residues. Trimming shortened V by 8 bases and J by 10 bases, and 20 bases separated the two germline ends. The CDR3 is CASQTRGKGPAFF. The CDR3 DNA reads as TGTGCCAGCCAAACCCGGGGAAAAGGGCCAGCTTTCTTT.

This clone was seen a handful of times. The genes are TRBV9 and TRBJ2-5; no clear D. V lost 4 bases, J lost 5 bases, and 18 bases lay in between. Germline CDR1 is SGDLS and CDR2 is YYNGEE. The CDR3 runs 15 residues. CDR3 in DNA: TGTGCCAGCAGCCCCCGGTGGGCAGTTGGGGAGACCCAGTACTTC. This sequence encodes CASSPRWAVGETQYF.

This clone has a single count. CDR3 coding DNA: TGTGCCAGCAGTTACGACAGGGCGCTGAATTCACCCCTCCACTTT. It codes for CASSYDRALNSPLHF. This rearrangement joins TRBV6-5 to TRBJ1-6; 7 nucleotides line up with TRBD1. V was clipped by 2 bases and J by 7 bases; unmatched bases: 5. This CDR3 contains 15 residues. Germline assignment: CDR1 MNHEY and CDR2 SVGAGI.